The 12 T cell receptor beta chains below all came from one sample that was sequenced in a study of identical twins. TCRdb re-called the 5' RACE reads with MiXCR, one entry per CDR3 protein. Here the sample spans a few hundred thousand distinct CDR3 sequences, over 9.5% being singletons. This same sample was also part of a study on yellow fever vaccine responses in identical twins.

The specimen sequenced was memory (CD45RO+) T cells sorted from blood. The receptors were gathered from a woman under 30 in good health.

The chain carries TRBV29-1 and TRBJ2-7, with D perhaps assigned TRBD1 or TRBD2 (6 bases each). Germline loops: CDR1 SQVTM, CDR2 ANQGSEA. Trimming left V 4 bases short and J 4 bases short, with 17 bases between. This CDR3 spans 14 amino acids. The CDR3 protein is CSVGSRGAVYEQYF. CDR3 bases: TGCAGCGTTGGAAGTAGGGGGGCTGTTTACGAGCAGTACTTC.

V usage is TRBV11-1 and J usage is TRBJ2-1; TRBD2 aligns across 9 bases. CDR1 and CDR2 from the germline V gene are SGHAT and FQDESV (reference sequence). The J segment lost 7 bases and the V segment lost 6 bases, leaving 13 bases of the junction unmatched. The CDR3 is made up of 16 amino acids. In DNA form, the CDR3 reads TGTGCCAGCAGTCGTTTAAGCGGGAGGAGGTTGAATGAGCAGTTCTTC. Its translation: CASSRLSGRRLNEQFF.

On this clonotype: Compared with germline, one end of the junction differs, possibly owing to a read error. This chain connects TRBV12-3 or TRBV12-4 to TRBJ2-7; a possible D gene is TRBD1 (6 bases). This CDR3 is 14 amino acids long. This chain's CDR3 is CASRFRGGSYEQYF. Written as DNA, the CDR3 is TGTGCCAGCCGTTTCAGAGGGGGCTCCTACGAGCAGTACTTC.

This chain connects TRBV20-1 to TRBJ2-7; 12 positions agree with TRBD2. The CDR3 totals 16 residues. CDR1 DFQATT and CDR2 SNEGSKA come from the germline V gene (reference sequence). The V gene end was trimmed by 3 bases and the J gene end by 4 bases; junction bases not matched to a gene: 10. CDR3 loop: CSARPSGRAAYYEQYF. CDR3 sequence (DNA): TGCAGTGCTAGGCCTAGCGGGAGGGCCGCCTATTACGAGCAGTACTTC.

This clonotype was seen a handful of times. This chain joins TRBV29-1 and TRBJ1-5; maybe TRBD1 (6 bases). The CDR3 extends over 14 amino acids. V was clipped by 6 bases and J by 6 bases, with 18 bases between them. The germline CDR1 and CDR2 sequences are SQVTM and ANQGSEA. CDR3 sequence reads: CSVTGGQGGQPQHF. DNA of the CDR3: TGCAGCGTGACCGGGGGGCAGGGTGGTCAGCCCCAGCATTTT.

This rearrangement joins TRBV4-3 to TRBJ2-7; perhaps TRBD1 as D (6 bases). CDR1 is LGHNA and CDR2 is YSLEER in the germline V gene. The CDR3 runs 16 residues. The V and J ends lost 1 base and 2 bases respectively, with 15 bases between them. The CDR3 reads CASSQATGTNPYEQYF. The DNA of the CDR3 is TGCGCCAGCAGCCAAGCCACAGGGACAAACCCCTACGAGCAGTACTTC.

V is TRBV6-1 and J is TRBJ2-1; TRBD2 aligns across 7 bases. The CDR3 is 15 amino acids. V dropped 7 bases and J dropped 1; count of bases not matched to a gene: 7. Germline V gives CDR1 MNHNS, CDR2 SASEGT. The CDR3 protein is CASKIGGGSYNEQFF. CDR3 nucleotide sequence: TGTGCCAGCAAAATCGGGGGAGGGTCCTACAATGAGCAGTTCTTC.

This clonotype was counted at least ten times. V usage is TRBV5-1 and J usage is TRBJ2-1; D is perhaps TRBD2 (5 bases). The CDR3 loop spans 16 amino acids. The germline V gene has CDR1 SGHRS and CDR2 YFSETQ. The V and J ends lost 0 bases and 1 base respectively, with 11 bases between them. The CDR3 nucleotides read TGCGCCAGCAGCTTGGTTGCCGGGGAGTCCTACAATGAGCAGTTCTTC. Protein product: CASSLVAGESYNEQFF.

There are a few counts of this clonotype. The V gene is TRBV11-2, the J gene TRBJ2-6, with D uncertain. CDR1 is SGHAT and CDR2 is FQNNGV in the germline V gene. The length of the CDR3 is 18 residues. The V gene lost 2 bases and the J gene lost 0 bases, with 14 bases spanning the gap. CDR3 coding DNA: TGTGCCAGCAGCTTAAAGGGCAGCCTAAGCTCTGGGGCCAACGTCCTGACTTTC. Amino acids: CASSLKGSLSSGANVLTF.

This clonotype was seen many times. V gene TRBV28 combines with J gene TRBJ1-2, with D hard to call. Looked up from germline, CDR1 is MDHEN and CDR2 is SYDVKM. V lost 2 bases, J lost 3 bases, and 7 bases lay in between. The CDR3 contains 13 residues. The chain's CDR3 is CASSLRQDYGYTF. The DNA of the CDR3 is TGTGCCAGCAGTTTACGGCAGGACTATGGCTACACCTTC.

The gene calls are TRBV12-3 or TRBV12-4 and TRBJ2-3; D not resolved. V was trimmed by 3 bases and J by 6 bases, leaving 7 bases between them. This CDR3 is 12 amino acids long. The CDR3, as DNA: TGTGCCAGCAGTTTGTTTGGGGATACGCAGTATTTT. It yields the protein CASSLFGDTQYF.

This rearrangement joins TRBV7-2 to TRBJ2-5, with D possibly matching TRBD1 (6 bases). Trimming removed 6 bases from V and 5 bases from J, with 13 bases in between. CDR3 size: 13 residues. Per the germline V gene, CDR1 is SGHTA and CDR2 is FQGNSA. The CDR3 nucleotides are TGTGCCAGCAGGGGGGCTTGGCCCGAGACCCAGTACTTC. Its translation: CASRGAWPETQYF. Supplemented by reference TRBV7-2 and TRBJ2-5, the full variable domain reads GAGVSQSPSNKVTEKGKDVELRCDPISGHTALYWYRQSLGQGLEFLIYFQGNSAPDKSGLPSDRFSAERTGGSVSTLTIQRTQQEDSAVYLCASRGAWPETQYFGPGTRLLVL.